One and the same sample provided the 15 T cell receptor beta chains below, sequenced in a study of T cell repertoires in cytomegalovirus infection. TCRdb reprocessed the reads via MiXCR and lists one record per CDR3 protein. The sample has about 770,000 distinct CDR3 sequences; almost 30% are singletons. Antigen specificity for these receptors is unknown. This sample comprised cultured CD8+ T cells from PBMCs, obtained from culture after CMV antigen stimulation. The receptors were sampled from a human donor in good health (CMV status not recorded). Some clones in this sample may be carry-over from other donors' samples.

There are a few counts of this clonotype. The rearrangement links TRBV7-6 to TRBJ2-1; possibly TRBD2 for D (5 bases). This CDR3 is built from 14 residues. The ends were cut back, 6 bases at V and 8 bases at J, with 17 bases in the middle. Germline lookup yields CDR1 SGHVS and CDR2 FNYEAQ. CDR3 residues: CASSFLEVTDEQFF. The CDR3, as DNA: TGTGCCAGCAGTTTCTTGGAGGTTACCGATGAGCAGTTCTTC.

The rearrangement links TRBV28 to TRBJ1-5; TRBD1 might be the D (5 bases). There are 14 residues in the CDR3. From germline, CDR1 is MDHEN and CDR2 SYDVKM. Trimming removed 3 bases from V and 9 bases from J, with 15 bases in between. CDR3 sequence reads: CASSLGRGVRPQHF. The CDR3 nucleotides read TGTGCCAGCAGTTTGGGCAGAGGGGTAAGGCCCCAGCATTTT.

The CDR3 region is CASSLTGTERDQPQHF. The DNA of the CDR3 is TGTGCCAGCAGCTTGACCGGGACGGAGAGAGATCAGCCCCAGCATTTT. The chain is built from TRBV7-9 and TRBJ1-5, with D possibly matching TRBD1 (5 bases). Germline V CDR1 and CDR2: SEHNR, FQNEAQ (reference sequence). This CDR3 region has 16 residues. V was trimmed by 3 bases and J by 5 bases, leaving 17 bases between them.

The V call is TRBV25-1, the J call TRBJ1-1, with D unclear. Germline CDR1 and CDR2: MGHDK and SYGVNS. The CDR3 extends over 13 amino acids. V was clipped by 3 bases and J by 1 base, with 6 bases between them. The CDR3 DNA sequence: TGTGCCAGCAGTGATGGGGAGAACACTGAAGCTTTCTTT. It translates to CASSDGENTEAFF.

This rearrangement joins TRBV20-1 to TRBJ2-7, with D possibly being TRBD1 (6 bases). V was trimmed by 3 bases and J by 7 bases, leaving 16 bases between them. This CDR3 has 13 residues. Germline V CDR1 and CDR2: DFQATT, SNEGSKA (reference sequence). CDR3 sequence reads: CSARGHTGREQYV. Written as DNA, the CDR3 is TGCAGTGCTAGGGGACATACAGGGAGAGAGCAGTACGTC.

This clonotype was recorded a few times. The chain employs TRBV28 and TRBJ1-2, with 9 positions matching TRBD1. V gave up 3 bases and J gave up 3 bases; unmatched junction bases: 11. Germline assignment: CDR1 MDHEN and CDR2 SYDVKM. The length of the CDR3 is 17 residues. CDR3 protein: CASSLGTGTIRYYGYTF. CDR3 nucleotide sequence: TGTGCCAGCAGTTTGGGGACAGGGACTATACGCTACTATGGCTACACCTTC.

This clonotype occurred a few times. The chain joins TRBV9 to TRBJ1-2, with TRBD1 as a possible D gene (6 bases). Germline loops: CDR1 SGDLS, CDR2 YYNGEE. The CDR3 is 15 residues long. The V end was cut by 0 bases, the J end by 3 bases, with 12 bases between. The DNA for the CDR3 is TGTGCCAGCAGCGTAGTTGGCAGGGGACACTATGGCTACACCTTC. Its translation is CASSVVGRGHYGYTF.

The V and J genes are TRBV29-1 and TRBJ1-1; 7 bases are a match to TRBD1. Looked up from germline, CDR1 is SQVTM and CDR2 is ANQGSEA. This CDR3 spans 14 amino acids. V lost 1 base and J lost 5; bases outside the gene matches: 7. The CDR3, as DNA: TGCAGCGTTGAAGGTCATGTCAGGGGGACTGAAGCTTTCTTT. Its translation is CSVEGHVRGTEAFF.

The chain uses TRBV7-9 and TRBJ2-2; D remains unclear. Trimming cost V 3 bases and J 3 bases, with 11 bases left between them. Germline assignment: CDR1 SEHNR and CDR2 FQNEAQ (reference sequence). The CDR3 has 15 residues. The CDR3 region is CASSFFVDDTGELFF. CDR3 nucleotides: TGTGCCAGCAGCTTTTTCGTTGACGACACCGGGGAGCTGTTTTTT.

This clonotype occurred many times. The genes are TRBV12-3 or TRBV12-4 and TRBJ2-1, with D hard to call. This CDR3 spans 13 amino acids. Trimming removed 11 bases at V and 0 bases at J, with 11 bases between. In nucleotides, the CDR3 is TGTGCCGCTGGGGTTAGCTCCTACAATGAGCAGTTCTTC. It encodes CAAGVSSYNEQFF.

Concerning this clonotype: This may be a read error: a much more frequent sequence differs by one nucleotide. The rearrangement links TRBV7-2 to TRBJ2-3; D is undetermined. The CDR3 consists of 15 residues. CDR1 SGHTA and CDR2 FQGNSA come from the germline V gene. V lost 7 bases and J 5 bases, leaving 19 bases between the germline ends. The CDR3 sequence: CASTPLGANIDTQYF. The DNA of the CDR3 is TGTGCCAGCACCCCTCTAGGAGCAAACATAGATACGCAGTATTTT.

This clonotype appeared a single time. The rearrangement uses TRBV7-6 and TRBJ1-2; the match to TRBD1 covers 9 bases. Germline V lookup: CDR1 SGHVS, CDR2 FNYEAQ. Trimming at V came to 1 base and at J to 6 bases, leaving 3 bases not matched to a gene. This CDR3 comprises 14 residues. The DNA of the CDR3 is TGTGCCAGCAGCTTAGGGACAGGGGATCATGGCTACACCTTC. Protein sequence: CASSLGTGDHGYTF. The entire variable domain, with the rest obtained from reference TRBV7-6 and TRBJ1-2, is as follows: GAGVSQSPRYKVTKRGQDVALRCDPISGHVSLYWYRQALGQGPEFLTYFNYEAQQDKSGLPNDRFSAERPEGSISTLTIQRTEQRDSAMYRCASSLGTGDHGYTFGSGTRLTVV.

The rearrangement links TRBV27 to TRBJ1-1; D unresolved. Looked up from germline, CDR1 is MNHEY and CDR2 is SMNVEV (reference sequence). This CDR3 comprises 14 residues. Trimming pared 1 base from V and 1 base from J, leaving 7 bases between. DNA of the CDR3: TGTGCCAGCAGTTTATTGGGGAGGAACACTGAAGCTTTCTTT. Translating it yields CASSLLGRNTEAFF.

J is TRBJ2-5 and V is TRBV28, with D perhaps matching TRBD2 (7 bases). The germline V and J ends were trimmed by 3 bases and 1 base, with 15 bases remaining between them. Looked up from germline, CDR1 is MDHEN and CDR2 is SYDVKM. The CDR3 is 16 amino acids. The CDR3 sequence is CASSLGEGGPQETQYF. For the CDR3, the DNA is TGTGCCAGCAGTTTGGGGGAGGGGGGCCCCCAAGAGACCCAGTACTTC.

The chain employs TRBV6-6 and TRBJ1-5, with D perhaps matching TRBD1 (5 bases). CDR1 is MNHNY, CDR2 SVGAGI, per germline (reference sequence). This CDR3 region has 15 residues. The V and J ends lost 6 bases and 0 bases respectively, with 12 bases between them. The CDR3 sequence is CASRRPGGSNQPQHF. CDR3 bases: TGTGCCAGCAGACGTCCCGGGGGTAGCAATCAGCCCCAGCATTTT.